A single sample gave rise to the 9 T cell receptor beta chains below, sequenced in a study of cytomegalovirus exposure and HLA in healthy donors. The PCR had 60 Vbeta and 13 Jbeta primers. Here immunoSEQ multiplex PCR was the method, and the copy in TCRdb shows in-frame clones only, minus some. The repertoire holds under 200,000 clones, 55% to 70% seen once, with around 3% in the top ten. The material sequenced was PBMCs. Receptors originate from a woman between 40 and 55 years old in good health and CMV-seropositive.

This chain uses TRBV7-2 with TRBJ2-5; the D gene is possibly TRBD2 (7 bases). V dropped 3 bases and J dropped 11 bases, with 16 bases sitting between them. Germline CDR1 reads SGHTA; CDR2 reads FQGNSA. The CDR3 is made up of 13 amino acids. This CDR3 reads CASSLVGGQEQYF. CDR3 DNA: TGTGCCAGCAGCTTGGTCGGGGGGCAAGAGCAGTACTTC.

V usage is TRBV4-1 and J usage is TRBJ2-3; D may be TRBD2 (6 bases). The ends were cut back, 3 bases at V and 3 bases at J, with 7 bases in the middle. Germline assignment: CDR1 MGHRA and CDR2 YSYEKL. The CDR3 extends over 13 amino acids. CDR3 sequence: CASSQGRTDTQYF. CDR3 nucleotides: TGCGCCAGCAGCCAGGGGAGGACAGATACGCAGTATTTT.

The chain is built from TRBV6-5 and TRBJ2-1; the match to TRBD2 covers 7 bases. The CDR3 spans 15 residues. V was pared by 0 bases and J by 6 bases, with 5 bases of the junction left unmatched. The germline CDR1 and CDR2 sequences are MNHEY and SVGAGI. This chain's CDR3 is CASSYSIGRFNEQFF. The CDR3 DNA is TGTGCCAGCAGTTACTCGATCGGGAGGTTCAATGAGCAGTTCTTC.

This clone was recorded once. CDR3 protein: CASSPPGQGYHEQYF. The CDR3 region has the DNA TGTGCCAGCTCACCGCCGGGACAGGGGTACCACGAGCAGTACTTC. V is TRBV18 and J is TRBJ2-5; 10 bases match TRBD1. The J call may be wrong; the DNA end is better matched by TRBJ2-7. This CDR3 is built from 15 residues. Germline-derived CDR1 and CDR2 are KGHSH and LQKENI.

A note on this clone: Other DNA sequences in the sample encode the same CDR3. This chain links TRBV19 with TRBJ2-2, with TRBD2 as a possible D gene (5 bases). This CDR3 is built from 15 residues. Germline assignment: CDR1 LNHDA and CDR2 SQIVND (reference sequence). V was trimmed by 5 bases and J by 1 base, leaving 11 bases between them. CDR3 sequence: CASSLSGGNTGELFF. The DNA for the CDR3 is TGTGCCAGTAGTTTAAGCGGAGGGAACACCGGGGAGCTGTTTTTT.

V gene TRBV4-3 combines with J gene TRBJ2-5; TRBD2 aligns across 16 bases. Germline V CDR1 and CDR2: LGHNA, YSLEER. V dropped 0 bases and J dropped 3; count of bases not matched to a gene: 4. This CDR3 has 18 amino acids. The CDR3 bases are TGCGCCAGCAGCCAAGATTGGGGACTAGCGGGAGGGGAAGAGACCCAGTACTTC. This translates into CASSQDWGLAGGEETQYF.

V is TRBV7-9 and J is TRBJ2-1, with D maybe TRBD1 (5 bases). Germline lookup yields CDR1 SEHNR and CDR2 FQNEAQ (reference sequence). The CDR3 runs 15 residues. V lost 5 bases and J lost 5, with 16 bases in between. This CDR3 is CASSDQGPLHNEQFF. Written as DNA, the CDR3 is TGTGCCAGCAGCGACCAGGGCCCCCTCCACAATGAGCAGTTCTTC.

The rearrangement joins TRBV19 to TRBJ1-1; possible D gene TRBD1, 6 bases. The CDR3 sequence is 12 residues long. Germline V lookup: CDR1 LNHDA, CDR2 SQIVND (reference sequence). V was clipped by 8 bases and J by 10 bases, with 17 bases between them. The CDR3: CASSPEDRGAFF. Written as DNA, the CDR3 is TGTGCCAGTTCACCCGAGGACAGAGGAGCTTTCTTT.

The chain employs TRBV25-1 and TRBJ2-6, with a tentative D call TRBD1 (6 bases). The CDR3 is made up of 15 amino acids. Deletions cut 3 bases from V and 4 bases from J, with 10 bases between. CDR1 is MGHDK, CDR2 SYGVNS, per germline. DNA of the CDR3: TGTGCCAGCAGTGATACAGGGCCCGGGGCCAACGTCCTGACTTTC. It codes for CASSDTGPGANVLTF.